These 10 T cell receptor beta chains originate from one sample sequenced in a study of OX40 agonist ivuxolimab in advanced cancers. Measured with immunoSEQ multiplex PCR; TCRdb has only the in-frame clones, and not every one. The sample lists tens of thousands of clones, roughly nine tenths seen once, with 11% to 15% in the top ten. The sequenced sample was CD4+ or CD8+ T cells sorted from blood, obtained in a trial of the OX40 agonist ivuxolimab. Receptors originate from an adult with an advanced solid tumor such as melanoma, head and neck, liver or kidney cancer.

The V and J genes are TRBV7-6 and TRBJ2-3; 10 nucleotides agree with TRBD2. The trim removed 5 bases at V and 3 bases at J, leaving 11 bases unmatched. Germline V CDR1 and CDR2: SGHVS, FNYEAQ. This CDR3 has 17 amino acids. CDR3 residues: CASSPPRSSGRTDTQYF. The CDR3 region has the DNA TGTGCCAGCAGCCCACCAAGGTCTAGCGGGAGAACAGATACGCAGTATTTT.

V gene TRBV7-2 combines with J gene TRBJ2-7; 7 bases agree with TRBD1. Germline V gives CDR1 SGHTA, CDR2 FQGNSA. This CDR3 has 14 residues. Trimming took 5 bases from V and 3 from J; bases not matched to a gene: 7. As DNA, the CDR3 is TGTGCCAGCAGCCGAGGGGGACAGATCTACGAGCAGTACTTC. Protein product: CASSRGGQIYEQYF. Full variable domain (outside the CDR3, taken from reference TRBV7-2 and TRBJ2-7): GAGVSQSPSNKVTEKGKDVELRCDPISGHTALYWYRQSLGQGLEFLIYFQGNSAPDKSGLPSDRFSAERTGGSVSTLTIQRTQQEDSAVYLCASSRGGQIYEQYFGPGTRLTVT.

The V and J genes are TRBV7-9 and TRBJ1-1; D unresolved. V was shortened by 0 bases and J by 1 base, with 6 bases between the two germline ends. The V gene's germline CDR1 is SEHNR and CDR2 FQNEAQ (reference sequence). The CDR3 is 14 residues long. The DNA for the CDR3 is TGTGCCAGCAGCTTAGCCGGGAGGAACACTGAAGCTTTCTTT. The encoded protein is CASSLAGRNTEAFF.

Here the CDR3 DNA reads TGTGCCAGCAGTTACAAAAGCTCCTACGAGCAGTACTTC. Translation gives CASSYKSSYEQYF. V gene TRBV27 combines with J gene TRBJ2-7; D not certain. Trimming shortened V by 4 bases and J by 0 bases, and 7 bases separated the two germline ends. The germline V gene has CDR1 MNHEY and CDR2 SMNVEV (reference sequence). The CDR3 is made up of 13 amino acids.

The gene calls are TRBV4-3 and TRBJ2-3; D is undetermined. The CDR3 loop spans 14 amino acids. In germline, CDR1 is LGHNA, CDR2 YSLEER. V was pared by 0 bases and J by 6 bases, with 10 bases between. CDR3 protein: CASSQEPAGDTQYF. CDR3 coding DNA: TGCGCCAGCAGCCAAGAACCCGCTGGGGATACGCAGTATTTT.

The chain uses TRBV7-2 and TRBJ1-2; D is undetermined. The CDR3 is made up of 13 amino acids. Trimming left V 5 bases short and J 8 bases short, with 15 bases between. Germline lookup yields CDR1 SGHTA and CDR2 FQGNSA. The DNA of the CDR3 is TGTGCCAGCAGCCCGAGCAAAGGAGGGGGCTACACCTTC. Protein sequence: CASSPSKGGGYTF.

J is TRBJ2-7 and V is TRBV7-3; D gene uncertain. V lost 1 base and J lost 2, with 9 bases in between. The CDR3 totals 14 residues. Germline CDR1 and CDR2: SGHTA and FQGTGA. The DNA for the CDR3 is TGTGCCAGCAGCTTAAGAGCCGGAGCCTACGAGCAGTACTTC. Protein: CASSLRAGAYEQYF.

This chain's CDR3 is CASSLGAGDGKTQYF. The CDR3 nucleotides are TGTGCCAGCAGTTTGGGAGCGGGAGATGGGAAGACCCAGTACTTC. The chain couples TRBV28 to TRBJ2-5, with 8 bases fitting TRBD2. This CDR3 has 15 amino acids. CDR1 and CDR2 from the germline V gene are MDHEN and SYDVKM. The V and J ends lost 3 bases and 6 bases, in that order; junction bases with no gene match: 9.

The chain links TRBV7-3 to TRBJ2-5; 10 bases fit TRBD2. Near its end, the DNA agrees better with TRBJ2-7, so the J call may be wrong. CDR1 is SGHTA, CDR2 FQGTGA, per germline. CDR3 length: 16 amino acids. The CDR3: CASSLIASGRIYEQYF. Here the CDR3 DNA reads TGTGCCAGCAGCTTAATAGCTAGCGGGAGAATATACGAGCAGTACTTC.

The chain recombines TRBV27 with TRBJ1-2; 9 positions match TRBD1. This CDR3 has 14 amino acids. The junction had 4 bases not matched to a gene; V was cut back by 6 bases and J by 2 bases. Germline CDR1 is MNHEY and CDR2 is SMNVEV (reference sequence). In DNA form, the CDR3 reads TGTGCCAGCAGCACCGGGACAGGGAACTATGGCTACACCTTC. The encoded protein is CASSTGTGNYGYTF.